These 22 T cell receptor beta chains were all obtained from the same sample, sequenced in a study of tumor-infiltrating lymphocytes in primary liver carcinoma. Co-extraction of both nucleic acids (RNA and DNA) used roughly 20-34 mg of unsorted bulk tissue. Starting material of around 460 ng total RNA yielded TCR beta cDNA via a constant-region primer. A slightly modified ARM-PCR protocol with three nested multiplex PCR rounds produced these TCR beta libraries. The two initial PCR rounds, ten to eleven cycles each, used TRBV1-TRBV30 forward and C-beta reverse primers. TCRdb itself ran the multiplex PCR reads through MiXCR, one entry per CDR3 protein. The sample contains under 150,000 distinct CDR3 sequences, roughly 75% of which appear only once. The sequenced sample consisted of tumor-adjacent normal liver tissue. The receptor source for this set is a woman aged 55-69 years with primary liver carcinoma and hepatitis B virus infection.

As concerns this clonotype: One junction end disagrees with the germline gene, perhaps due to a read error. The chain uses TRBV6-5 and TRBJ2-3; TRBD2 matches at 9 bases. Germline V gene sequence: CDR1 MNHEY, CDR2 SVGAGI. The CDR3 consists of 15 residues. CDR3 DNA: TGTGCCAGCAGTTTAGCGGGAGCGAGGATAGATATGCAGTATTTT. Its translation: CASSLAGARIDMQYF.

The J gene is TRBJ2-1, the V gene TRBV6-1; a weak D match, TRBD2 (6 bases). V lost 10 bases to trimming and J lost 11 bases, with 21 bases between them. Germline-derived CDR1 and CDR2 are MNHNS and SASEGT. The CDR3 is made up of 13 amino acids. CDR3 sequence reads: CATIGLTVTQQFF. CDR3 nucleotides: TGTGCCACAATTGGACTAACGGTGACCCAGCAGTTCTTC.

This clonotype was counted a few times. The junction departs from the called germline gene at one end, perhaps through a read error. CDR3 protein: CVSSFAGIAKNIQYF. CDR3 bases: TGTGTCAGCAGTTTTGCGGGGATAGCCAAAAACATTCAGTACTTC. The chain links TRBV28 to TRBJ2-4; tentatively, D is TRBD2 (6 bases). Germline V CDR1 and CDR2: MDHEN, SYDVKM. The CDR3 is 15 amino acids.

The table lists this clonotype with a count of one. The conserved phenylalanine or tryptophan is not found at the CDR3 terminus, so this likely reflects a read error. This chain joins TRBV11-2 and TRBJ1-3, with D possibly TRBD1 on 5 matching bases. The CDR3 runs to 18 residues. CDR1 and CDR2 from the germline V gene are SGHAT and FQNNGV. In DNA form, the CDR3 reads TGTGCAAGCAGCTCGCGCCTTCCGACAGATAGCTCTGGAAACACCATATATATT. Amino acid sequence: CASSSRLPTDSSGNTIYI.

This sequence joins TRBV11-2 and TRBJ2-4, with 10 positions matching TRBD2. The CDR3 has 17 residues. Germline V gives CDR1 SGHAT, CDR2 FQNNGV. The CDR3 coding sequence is TGTGTCCGCAGCCCAGGCAGGCTATTAAGCGGGAGGGACATTCAGTACTTC. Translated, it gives CVRSPGRLLSGRDIQYF.

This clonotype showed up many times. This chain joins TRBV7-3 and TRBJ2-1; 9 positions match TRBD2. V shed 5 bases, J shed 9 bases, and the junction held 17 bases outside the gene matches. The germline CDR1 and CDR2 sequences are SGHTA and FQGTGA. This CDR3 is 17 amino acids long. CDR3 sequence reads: CASSPNPLAGRRGEQFF. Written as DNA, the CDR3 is TGTGCCAGCAGCCCGAACCCCCTAGCGGGAAGGCGTGGTGAGCAGTTCTTC.

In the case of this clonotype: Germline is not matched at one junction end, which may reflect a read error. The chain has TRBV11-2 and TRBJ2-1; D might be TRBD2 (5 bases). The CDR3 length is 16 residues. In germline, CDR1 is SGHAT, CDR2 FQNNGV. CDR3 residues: CATSLGFPADYNEQFF. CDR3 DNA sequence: TGTGCCACCAGCTTAGGATTTCCAGCGGACTACAATGAGCAGTTCTTC. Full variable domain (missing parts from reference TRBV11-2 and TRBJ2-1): EAGVAQSPRYKIIEKRQSVAFWCNPISGHATLYWYQQILGQGPKLLIQFQNNGVVDDSQLPKDRFSAERLKGVDSTLKIQPAKLEDSAVYLCATSLGFPADYNEQFFGPGTRLTVL.

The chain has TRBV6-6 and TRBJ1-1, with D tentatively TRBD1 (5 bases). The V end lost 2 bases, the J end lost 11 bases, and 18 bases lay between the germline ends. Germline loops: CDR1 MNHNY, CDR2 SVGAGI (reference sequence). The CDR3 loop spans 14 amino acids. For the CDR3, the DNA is TGTGCCAGCAGTTACGGGGACCGGAACATTGAGGCTTTCTTT. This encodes CASSYGDRNIEAFF.

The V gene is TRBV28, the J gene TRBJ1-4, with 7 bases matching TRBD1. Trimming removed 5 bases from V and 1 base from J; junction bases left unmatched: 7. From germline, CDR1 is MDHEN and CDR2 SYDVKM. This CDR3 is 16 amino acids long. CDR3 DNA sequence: TGTGCCAGCAGTGAGAGGACAGGCGTAACTAATGAAAAACTGTTTTTT. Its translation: CASSERTGVTNEKLFF.

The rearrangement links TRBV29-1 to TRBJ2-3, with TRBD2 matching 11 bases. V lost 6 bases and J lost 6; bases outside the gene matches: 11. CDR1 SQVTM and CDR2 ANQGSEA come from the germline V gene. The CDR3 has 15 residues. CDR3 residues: CSVVVAGGPGDTQYF. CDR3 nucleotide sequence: TGCAGCGTCGTAGTAGCGGGAGGGCCGGGGGATACGCAGTATTTT.

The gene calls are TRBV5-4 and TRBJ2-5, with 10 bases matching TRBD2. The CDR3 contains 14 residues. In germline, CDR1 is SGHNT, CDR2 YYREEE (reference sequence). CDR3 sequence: CANSSSGRGETQYF. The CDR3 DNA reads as TGTGCAAACAGCTCTAGCGGGAGAGGGGAGACCCAGTACTTC.

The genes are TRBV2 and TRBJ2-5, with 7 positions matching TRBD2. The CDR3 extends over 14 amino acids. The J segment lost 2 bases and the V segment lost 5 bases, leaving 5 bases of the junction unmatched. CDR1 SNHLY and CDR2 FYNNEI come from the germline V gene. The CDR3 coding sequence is TGTGCCAGCAGTCCCAGGGAGGGACAAGAGACCCAGTACTTC. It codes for CASSPREGQETQYF.

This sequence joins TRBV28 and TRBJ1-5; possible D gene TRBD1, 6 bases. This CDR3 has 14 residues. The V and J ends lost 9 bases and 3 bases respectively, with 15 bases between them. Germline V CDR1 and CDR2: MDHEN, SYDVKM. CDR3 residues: CASGLDRNNQPQHF. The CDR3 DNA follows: TGTGCCAGTGGCCTCGACAGGAACAATCAGCCCCAGCATTTT.

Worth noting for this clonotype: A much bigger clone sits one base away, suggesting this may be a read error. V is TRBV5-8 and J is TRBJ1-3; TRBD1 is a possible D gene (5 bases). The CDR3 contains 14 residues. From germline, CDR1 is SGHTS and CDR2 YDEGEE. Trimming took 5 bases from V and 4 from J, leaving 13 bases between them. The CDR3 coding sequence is TGTGCCAGCAGAAGGGACGGCGAGGGAAACACCATATATTTT. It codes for CASRRDGEGNTIYF.

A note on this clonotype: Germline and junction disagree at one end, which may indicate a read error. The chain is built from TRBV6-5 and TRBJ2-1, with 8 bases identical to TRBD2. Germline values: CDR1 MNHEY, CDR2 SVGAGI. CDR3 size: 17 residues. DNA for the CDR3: TGTGCCATCAGACACTTAAGCGGGAGTGCAGCCTACAATGAGCAATTCTTC. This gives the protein CAIRHLSGSAAYNEQFF.

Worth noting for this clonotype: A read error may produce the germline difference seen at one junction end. The CDR3 sequence: CASSYPGTSGPSTGELFF. The CDR3 DNA follows: TGTGCTAGCAGTTACCCAGGGACTAGCGGACCGAGCACCGGGGAGCTGTTTTTT. The chain has TRBV6-6 and TRBJ2-2; 11 bases map to TRBD2. The CDR3 sequence is 18 residues long. Germline loops: CDR1 MNHNY, CDR2 SVGAGI (reference sequence).

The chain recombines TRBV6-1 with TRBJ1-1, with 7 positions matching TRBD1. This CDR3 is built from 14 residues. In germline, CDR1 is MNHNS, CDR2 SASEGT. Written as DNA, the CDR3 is TGTGCTAACAGTGAATACCAGGGGGGCACTGAAGCTTTCTTT. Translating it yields CANSEYQGGTEAFF.

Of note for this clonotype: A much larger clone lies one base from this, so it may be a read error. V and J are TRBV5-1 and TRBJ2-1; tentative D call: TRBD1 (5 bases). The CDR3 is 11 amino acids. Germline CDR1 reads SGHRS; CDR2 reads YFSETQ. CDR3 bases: TGCGCCAGCAGCGTCCAGGGTGAGCAGTTATTC. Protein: CASSVQGEQLF.

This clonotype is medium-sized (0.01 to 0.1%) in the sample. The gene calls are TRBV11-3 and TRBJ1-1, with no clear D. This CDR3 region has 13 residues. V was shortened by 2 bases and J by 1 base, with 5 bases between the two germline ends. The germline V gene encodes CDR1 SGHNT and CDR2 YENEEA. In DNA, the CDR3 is TGTGCCAGCAGCTTACAGGAGAACACTGAAGCTTTCTTT. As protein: CASSLQENTEAFF.

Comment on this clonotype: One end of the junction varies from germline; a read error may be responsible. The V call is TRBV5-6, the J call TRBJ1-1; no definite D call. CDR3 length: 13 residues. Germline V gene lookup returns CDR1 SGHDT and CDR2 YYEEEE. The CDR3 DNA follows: TGTGCCAACAGCTCCTTTATGAATACTGAAGCTTTCTTT. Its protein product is CANSSFMNTEAFF.

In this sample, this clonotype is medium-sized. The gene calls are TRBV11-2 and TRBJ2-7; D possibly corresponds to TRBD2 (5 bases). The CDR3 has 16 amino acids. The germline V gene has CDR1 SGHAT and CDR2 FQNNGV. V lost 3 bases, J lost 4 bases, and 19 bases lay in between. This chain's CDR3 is CASSFMLGSARYEQYF. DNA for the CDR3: TGTGCCAGCAGCTTCATGCTGGGGAGTGCTAGGTACGAGCAGTACTTC. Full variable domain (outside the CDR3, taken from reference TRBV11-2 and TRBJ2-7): EAGVAQSPRYKIIEKRQSVAFWCNPISGHATLYWYQQILGQGPKLLIQFQNNGVVDDSQLPKDRFSAERLKGVDSTLKIQPAKLEDSAVYLCASSFMLGSARYEQYFGPGTRLTVT.

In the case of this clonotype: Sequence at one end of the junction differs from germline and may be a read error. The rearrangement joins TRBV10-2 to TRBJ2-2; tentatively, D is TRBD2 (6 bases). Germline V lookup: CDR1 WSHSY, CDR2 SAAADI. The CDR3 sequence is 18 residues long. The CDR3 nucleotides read TGCGCCAGTAGTGAGTCGACTAGACAAATAAGGAACACCGGGGAGCTGTTTTTT. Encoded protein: CASSESTRQIRNTGELFF.